These 29 T cell receptor beta chains share one sample of origin, sequenced in a study of cytomegalovirus exposure and HLA in healthy donors. The PCR contained 60 Vbeta and 13 Jbeta primers. TCRdb's table, derived via immunoSEQ multiplex PCR, lists solely in-frame clones and lacks some. The table records 120,000 or so clones, 10% of them present only once. Source material: PBMCs. The source of these receptors is a woman aged 18-30 years in good health and CMV-seropositive.

This clone showed up just once. The chain has TRBV7-6 and TRBJ1-4; 8 bases align to TRBD1. J lost 3 bases, V lost 5 bases, and 2 bases had no gene match. The germline gives CDR1 SGHVS, CDR2 FNYEAQ. The CDR3 length is 14 residues. CDR3 in DNA: TGTGCCAGCAGCCAGACAGGGGCTAATGAAAAACTGTTTTTT. Amino acid sequence: CASSQTGANEKLFF.

This chain joins TRBV28 and TRBJ1-1, with TRBD1 identical over 8 bases. Germline trimming cut 8 bases from V and 5 bases from J; bases unmatched to any gene: 10. Germline CDR1 and CDR2: MDHEN and SYDVKM. The CDR3 totals 14 residues. CDR3 protein: CASLVTGAGTEAFF. The CDR3 DNA reads as TGTGCCAGCCTAGTGACAGGGGCAGGAACTGAAGCTTTCTTT. Supplemented by reference TRBV28 and TRBJ1-1, the full variable domain reads DVKVTQSSRYLVKRTGEKVFLECVQDMDHENMFWYRQDPGLGLRLIYFSYDVKMKEKGDIPEGYSVSREKKERFSLILESASTNQTSMYLCASLVTGAGTEAFFGQGTRLTVV.

The V gene is TRBV4-1, the J gene TRBJ1-5, with 8 bases matching TRBD1. The CDR3 has 16 amino acids. The ends lost 3 bases at V and 2 bases at J; junction bases unmatched: 6. Germline CDR1 MGHRA, CDR2 YSYEKL. The CDR3 region is CASSHLDREGNQPQHF. Written as DNA, the CDR3 is TGCGCCAGCAGCCACCTGGACAGGGAGGGCAATCAGCCCCAGCATTTT.

The rearrangement uses TRBV5-5 and TRBJ1-1, with D possibly TRBD1 on 5 matching bases. This CDR3 region has 14 residues. V shed 6 bases and J shed 2 bases, with 14 bases lying between them. The germline CDR1 and CDR2 sequences are SGHKS and YYEKEE (reference sequence). CDR3 region: CASILLTANTEAFF. As DNA, the CDR3 is TGTGCCAGCATCCTATTGACAGCTAACACTGAAGCTTTCTTT.

This clone was counted between two and nine times. The rearrangement joins TRBV6-1 to TRBJ2-3, with TRBD1 identical over 8 bases. Germline V gives CDR1 MNHNS, CDR2 SASEGT. Losses at the gene ends were 6 bases for V and 0 bases for J; bases not matched to a gene: 5. The CDR3 loop spans 15 amino acids. CDR3 in DNA: TGTGCCAGCAGGGAGGGACAGGCCAGCACAGATACGCAGTATTTT. Translation: CASREGQASTDTQYF.

In this sample, this clone turned up a few times. The V and J genes are TRBV2 and TRBJ2-2; TRBD1 matches at 7 bases. The germline V gene encodes CDR1 SNHLY and CDR2 FYNNEI. V dropped 8 bases and J dropped 4; count of bases not matched to a gene: 10. The CDR3 consists of 15 residues. CDR3 bases: TGTGCCAGCCTAGGGACAGTTGGGGCCACCGGGGAGCTGTTTTTT. Its translation: CASLGTVGATGELFF.

V and J are TRBV6-5 and TRBJ1-1; D is unclear. Germline V lookup: CDR1 MNHEY, CDR2 SVGAGI. Trimming removed 2 bases from V and 1 base from J, with 8 bases in between. There are 14 residues in the CDR3. Here the CDR3 reads CASSYSWANTEAFF. The CDR3 nucleotides read TGTGCCAGCAGTTACAGTTGGGCGAACACTGAAGCTTTCTTT.

The gene calls are TRBV6-8 and TRBJ2-1; TRBD2 matches 9 bases. CDR1 and CDR2 from the germline V gene are MNHGY and SAAAGT. Germline trimming cut 5 bases from V and 9 bases from J; bases unmatched to any gene: 14. The CDR3 spans 16 residues. CDR3 in amino acids: CASSRGVVAGDVEQFF. The CDR3 nucleotides are TGTGCCAGCAGTCGGGGTGTGGTAGCGGGAGACGTTGAGCAGTTCTTC.

This clone came up a few times. The chain uses TRBV5-4 and TRBJ2-5; a weak D match, TRBD1 (6 bases). V shed 2 bases and J shed 2 bases, with 10 bases lying between them. The germline V gene encodes CDR1 SGHNT and CDR2 YYREEE (reference sequence). The CDR3 is 14 amino acids. In nucleotides, the CDR3 is TGTGCCAGCAGCTTCGGCAGGGGTCAAGAGACCCAGTACTTC. This encodes CASSFGRGQETQYF.

The V gene is TRBV5-6, the J gene TRBJ1-2; the match to TRBD1 covers 8 bases. Trimming at V came to 0 bases and at J to 9 bases, leaving 1 base not matched to a gene. There are 12 residues in the CDR3. Germline CDR1 and CDR2: SGHDT and YYEEEE. Written as DNA, the CDR3 is TGTGCCAGCAGCTTGGGACAGGGGAGCTACACCTTC. The encoded protein is CASSLGQGSYTF.

This clone was counted only a few times. The J gene is TRBJ2-1, the V gene TRBV27; 11 bases fit TRBD2. The CDR3 contains 19 residues. The V segment lost 5 bases and the J segment 0 bases; nucleotides outside the gene matches: 12. CDR1 is MNHEY, CDR2 SMNVEV, per germline (reference sequence). CDR3 protein: CASSISGRAHSSSYNEQFF. The DNA of the CDR3 is TGTGCCAGCAGTATTAGCGGGAGGGCCCACTCCAGCTCCTACAATGAGCAGTTCTTC.

This clone was counted a few times. The rearrangement joins TRBV7-8 to TRBJ1-4; D perhaps matches TRBD1 (6 bases). Deletions cut 2 bases from V and 8 bases from J, with 12 bases between. Germline V gives CDR1 SGHVS, CDR2 FQNEAQ. CDR3 length: 14 amino acids. CDR3 residues: CASSLPGVEEKLFF. For the CDR3, the DNA is TGTGCCAGCAGCTTACCAGGGGTAGAGGAAAAACTGTTTTTT.

The chain carries TRBV5-8 and TRBJ1-5, with D maybe TRBD1 (5 bases). CDR3 size: 15 residues. CDR1 SGHTS and CDR2 YDEGEE come from the germline V gene. Trimming removed 3 bases from V and 0 bases from J, with 10 bases in between. CDR3: CASSYGQYSNQPQHF. CDR3 nucleotide sequence: TGTGCCAGCAGCTATGGACAATATAGCAATCAGCCCCAGCATTTT.

This clone was detected a few times. CDR3 DNA: TGTGCCAGCAGCTTAAGAATGGTAGCGGGACCGAATGAGCAGTTCTTC. Its translation is CASSLRMVAGPNEQFF. The chain has TRBV11-3 and TRBJ2-1, with TRBD2 matching 8 bases. The V gene end was trimmed by 2 bases and the J gene end by 7 bases; junction bases not matched to a gene: 10. Germline V gene data show CDR1 as SGHNT and CDR2 as YENEEA. The CDR3 has 16 amino acids.

The V gene is TRBV28, the J gene TRBJ1-1, with 7 bases aligning to TRBD1. Trimming took 5 bases from V and 2 from J; bases not matched to a gene: 11. The CDR3 contains 16 residues. The germline V gene encodes CDR1 MDHEN and CDR2 SYDVKM. CDR3 sequence reads: CASSVSRDSQNTEAFF. The DNA of the CDR3 is TGTGCCAGCAGTGTGAGCCGGGACAGCCAAAACACTGAAGCTTTCTTT.

This clone came up a few times. The CDR3 reads CASSPQTRVQTEAFF. In nucleotides, the CDR3 is TGTGCCAGCAGCCCCCAAACCAGGGTACAAACTGAAGCTTTCTTT. The chain joins TRBV7-9 to TRBJ1-1; perhaps TRBD1 as D (5 bases). Germline assignment: CDR1 SEHNR and CDR2 FQNEAQ (reference sequence). Trimming shortened V by 5 bases and J by 5 bases, and 18 bases separated the two germline ends. The CDR3 extends over 15 amino acids.

This clone turned up a few times. The chain is built from TRBV30 and TRBJ1-2; unclear D gene. CDR3 length equals 10 residues. The V end lost 5 bases, the J end lost 2 bases, and 3 bases lay between the germline ends. Germline CDR1 is GTSNPN and CDR2 is SVGIG (reference sequence). CDR3 nucleotide sequence: TGTGCCTGGGAGAACTATGGCTACACCTTC. It encodes CAWENYGYTF.

This chain connects TRBV2 to TRBJ2-2; weak D call: TRBD2 (5 bases). CDR1 and CDR2 from the germline V gene are SNHLY and FYNNEI. The CDR3 totals 13 residues. With 5 bases removed from V and 7 bases from J, the gap between germline ends came to 11 bases. The CDR3 spells CASSFGRGGELFF. In nucleotides, the CDR3 is TGTGCCAGCAGTTTCGGTCGGGGCGGGGAGCTGTTTTTT.

This clone has more than one count but fewer than ten. The gene calls are TRBV18 and TRBJ1-1, with D maybe TRBD1 (6 bases). CDR1 is KGHSH, CDR2 LQKENI, per germline. The CDR3 has 14 amino acids. V was trimmed by 4 bases and J by 4 bases, leaving 13 bases between them. CDR3: CASSRTGGGTEAFF. DNA for the CDR3: TGTGCCAGCTCACGTACTGGGGGCGGCACTGAAGCTTTCTTT.

Only a few counts were recorded for this clone. V gene TRBV19 combines with J gene TRBJ1-1, with a tentative D call TRBD1 (6 bases). V shed 3 bases and J shed 0 bases, with 8 bases lying between them. The CDR3 has 14 residues. The germline V gene has CDR1 LNHDA and CDR2 SQIVND (reference sequence). The CDR3 DNA is TGTGCCAGTAGTATGGGGGCAATGAACACTGAAGCTTTCTTT. Residues: CASSMGAMNTEAFF.

This rearrangement joins TRBV4-1 to TRBJ2-7; 7 bases align to TRBD2. V dropped 0 bases and J dropped 3; count of bases not matched to a gene: 5. This CDR3 has 15 residues. The germline V gene has CDR1 MGHRA and CDR2 YSYEKL. The CDR3, as DNA: TGCGCCAGCAGCCAAGAGACGGGCGGGAGCTACGAGCAGTACTTC. This sequence encodes CASSQETGGSYEQYF.

This clone was seen only a few times. The gene calls are TRBV2 and TRBJ2-1; 8 bases are a match to TRBD2. CDR1 is SNHLY and CDR2 is FYNNEI in the germline V gene. Losses at the gene ends were 4 bases for V and 0 bases for J; bases not matched to a gene: 5. CDR3 length: 16 amino acids. The CDR3 coding sequence is TGTGCCAGCAGTGTGACTAGCGTCACCTCCTACAATGAGCAGTTCTTC. This gives the protein CASSVTSVTSYNEQFF.

This chain joins TRBV10-3 and TRBJ2-3; a possible D gene is TRBD2 (6 bases). The V gene lost 4 bases and the J gene lost 0 bases, with 14 bases spanning the gap. The CDR3 has 16 residues. From germline, CDR1 is ENHRY and CDR2 SYGVKD. This chain's CDR3 is CAISGPREESTDTQYF. The CDR3 DNA is TGTGCCATCAGTGGCCCGAGGGAGGAGAGCACAGATACGCAGTATTTT.

In its sample, this clone was seen a few times. The chain links TRBV19 to TRBJ2-7, with a tentative D call TRBD1 (5 bases). The ends were cut back, 1 base at V and 5 bases at J, with 12 bases in the middle. This CDR3 has 14 residues. Germline CDR1 LNHDA, CDR2 SQIVND (reference sequence). The CDR3: CASSIGGVVDEQYF. The DNA of the CDR3 is TGTGCCAGTAGTATAGGGGGCGTAGTTGACGAGCAGTACTTC. Combining the CDR3 with reference TRBV19 and TRBJ2-7 gives the whole variable domain DGGITQSPKYLFRKEGQNVTLSCEQNLNHDAMYWYRQDPGQGLRLIYYSQIVNDFQKGDIAEGYSVSREKKESFPLTVTSAQKNPTAFYLCASSIGGVVDEQYFGPGTRLTVT.

CDR3: CASSLADYQNTDTQYF. In nucleotides, the CDR3 is TGTGCCAGCAGCTTAGCTGACTACCAGAATACAGATACGCAGTATTTT. V is TRBV7-6 and J is TRBJ2-3; weak D call: TRBD2 (5 bases). V lost 0 bases, J lost 3 bases, and 13 bases lay in between. The germline CDR1 and CDR2 sequences are SGHVS and FNYEAQ. CDR3 length: 16 amino acids. Using reference TRBV7-6 and TRBJ2-3 for the parts outside the CDR3, the full variable domain is GAGVSQSPRYKVTKRGQDVALRCDPISGHVSLYWYRQALGQGPEFLTYFNYEAQQDKSGLPNDRFSAERPEGSISTLTIQRTEQRDSAMYRCASSLADYQNTDTQYFGPGTRLTVL.

The chain couples TRBV5-4 to TRBJ2-7; 7 bases are a match to TRBD2. The CDR3 is 15 residues long. Trimming took 3 bases from V and 2 from J; bases not matched to a gene: 8. CDR1 and CDR2 (germline): SGHNT, YYREEE (reference sequence). The CDR3, as DNA: TGTGCCAGCAGCTCTGGGGGGGGAGGGCCCTACGAGCAGTACTTC. This encodes CASSSGGGGPYEQYF.

The CDR3 sequence is CASSSLRRTENEKLFF. CDR3 DNA sequence: TGTGCCAGCAGCTCGCTCCGCCGCACAGAGAATGAAAAACTGTTTTTT. V and J are TRBV7-9 and TRBJ1-4; D is uncertain. This CDR3 has 16 residues. V was shortened by 4 bases and J by 5 bases, with 17 bases between the two germline ends. From germline, CDR1 is SEHNR and CDR2 FQNEAQ (reference sequence).

V and J are TRBV30 and TRBJ1-1, with 8 positions matching TRBD1. Trimming removed 5 bases from V and 5 bases from J; junction bases left unmatched: 4. The CDR3 runs to 12 residues. The germline CDR1 and CDR2 sequences are GTSNPN and SVGIG (reference sequence). The CDR3 DNA follows: TGTGCCTGGGACACAGGGGGGACTGAAGCTTTCTTT. It translates to CAWDTGGTEAFF.

This clone was recorded a few times. This chain connects TRBV28 to TRBJ2-7, with D perhaps matching TRBD2 (5 bases). The CDR3 contains 11 residues. The germline gives CDR1 MDHEN, CDR2 SYDVKM. V dropped 4 bases and J dropped 8 bases, with 9 bases sitting between them. CDR3 loop: CASSSGIKQYF. CDR3 nucleotides: TGTGCCAGCAGTTCCGGGATTAAGCAGTACTTC.